The next 19 T cell receptor beta chains were all read from a single sample in a study of T-cell reconstitution after alpha-beta-depleted transplantation in children (dated by TCRdb to about 2016). The treatment or condition label corresponds to: allogeneic hematopoietic cell transplantation with graft depleted of TCRalphabeta T cells and CD19 B cells. The library was generated by PCR. TCRdb records Illumina HiSeq 2500 as the sequencer. To normalize quantification of the TCRbeta repertoire, the TCR libraries were built with molecular barcoding that relied on unique molecular identifiers. TCRdb applied fastp at Q25 and MiXCR to the public reads, then kept only in-frame beta chains. Rows are unified per CDR3 protein, each entry keeping the most common DNA and genes. In this sample the table shows around 800,000 distinct CDR3 sequences, about 16% of which occur a single time. The leading ten clones occupy approximately 4.5% of the sample.

Specimen: PBMCs, mostly from graft donor cells, collected 360 days after TCRalphabeta/CD19-depleted stem cell transplant. These receptors originate from a male patient aged 10 to 17 who had a stem cell transplant for acute lymphoblastic leukemia, so the T cells may come from the graft donor.

This clonotype has only a few counts. The chain couples TRBV29-1 to TRBJ2-5; D not resolved. CDR3 length equals 13 residues. Trimming stripped 7 bases from V and 2 bases from J, with 14 bases between. Germline V lookup: CDR1 SQVTM, CDR2 ANQGSEA. The DNA for the CDR3 is TGCAGCGGACTGGGCCCCCTTCAAGAGACCCAGTACTTC. Its protein is CSGLGPLQETQYF.

In this sample, this clonotype turned up many times. This chain uses TRBV20-1 with TRBJ1-1, with unresolved D. The CDR3 has 18 amino acids. The V gene lost 3 bases and the J gene lost 1 base, with 24 bases spanning the gap. The germline CDR1 and CDR2 sequences are DFQATT and SNEGSKA (reference sequence). The CDR3 sequence is CSARGEERFGYGNTEAFF. CDR3 nucleotides: TGCAGTGCTAGGGGCGAGGAGCGGTTCGGGTATGGGAACACTGAAGCTTTCTTT.

In its sample, this clonotype was seen many times. The chain joins TRBV10-3 to TRBJ2-7; TRBD2 is a possible D gene (5 bases). The CDR3 runs to 16 residues. The V and J ends lost 2 bases and 0 bases respectively, with 14 bases between them. Germline CDR1 is ENHRY and CDR2 is SYGVKD. The CDR3: CAISENPLRDSYEQYF. CDR3 DNA sequence: TGTGCCATCAGTGAGAATCCCCTACGGGACTCCTACGAGCAGTACTTC.

This clonotype was seen a handful of times. The chain links TRBV9 to TRBJ2-4; weak D call: TRBD1 (5 bases). CDR1 and CDR2 from the germline V gene are SGDLS and YYNGEE. V shed 2 bases and J shed 16 bases, with 19 bases lying between them. The CDR3 runs 13 residues. The CDR3 loop reads CASSVDVQAVQYF. For the CDR3, the DNA is TGTGCCAGCAGCGTCGACGTACAGGCGGTCCAATACTTC. Looking up the rest from reference TRBV9 and TRBJ2-4 gives the full variable domain: DSGVTQTPKHLITATGQRVTLRCSPRSGDLSVYWYQQSLDQGLQFLIQYYNGEERAKGNILERFSAQQFPDLHSELNLSSLELGDSALYFCASSVDVQAVQYFGAGTRLSVL.

This clonotype was seen repeatedly, ten times or more. This sequence joins TRBV5-1 and TRBJ2-2; a weak D match, TRBD1 (6 bases). CDR1 SGHRS and CDR2 YFSETQ come from the germline V gene. This CDR3 has 16 amino acids. V lost 0 bases and J lost 5, with 14 bases in between. The CDR3 nucleotides read TGCGCCAGCAGCTTGGCGGTAGGACAGAGAACCGGGGAGCTGTTTTTT. This translates into CASSLAVGQRTGELFF.

This clonotype turned up a few times. V and J are TRBV12-3 or TRBV12-4 and TRBJ1-2, with TRBD1 matching 7 bases. V shed 3 bases, J shed 2 bases, and the junction held 6 bases outside the gene matches. The CDR3 is 15 amino acids. The CDR3 sequence: CASSFGTTGNYGYTF. The DNA of the CDR3 is TGTGCCAGCAGTTTCGGCACGACAGGGAACTATGGCTACACCTTC.

This clonotype appeared many times. CDR3 residues: CASKTGPYNEQFF. Written as DNA, the CDR3 is TGTGCCAGCAAGACGGGACCATACAATGAGCAGTTCTTC. V and J are TRBV6-5 and TRBJ2-1; possibly TRBD1 or TRBD2 for D (5 bases each). Germline values: CDR1 MNHEY, CDR2 SVGAGI. The CDR3 contains 13 residues. Trimming left V 7 bases short and J 4 bases short, with 11 bases between.

This clonotype was recorded at least ten times. The chain couples TRBV10-3 to TRBJ2-7; no clear D gene. CDR1 ENHRY and CDR2 SYGVKD come from the germline V gene. The V end lost 6 bases, the J end lost 2 bases, and 11 bases lay between the germline ends. The CDR3 totals 13 residues. This chain's CDR3 is CAISGDITYEQYF. In DNA, the CDR3 is TGTGCCATCAGCGGTGATATTACCTACGAGCAGTACTTC.

In its sample, this clonotype was seen a few times. This rearrangement joins TRBV20-1 to TRBJ2-1; 11 positions match TRBD2. Per germline, CDR1 DFQATT and CDR2 SNEGSKA (reference sequence). V shed 5 bases, J shed 0 bases, and the junction held 3 bases outside the gene matches. CDR3 length equals 15 residues. The CDR3 coding sequence is TGCAGTGCTCAGGGACTAGCGGTCTCCTACAATGAGCAGTTCTTC. Encoded protein: CSAQGLAVSYNEQFF.

This clonotype has ten or more counts. This chain links TRBV6-1 with TRBJ2-2; 7 bases map to TRBD1. Germline V gene lookup returns CDR1 MNHNS and CDR2 SASEGT. The CDR3 length is 15 residues. V was pared by 7 bases and J by 2 bases, with 7 bases of the junction left unmatched. The CDR3 DNA sequence: TGTGCCAGCAAACAACAGGGGTCTAACACCGGGGAGCTGTTTTTT. Protein sequence: CASKQQGSNTGELFF.

V is TRBV6-5 and J is TRBJ1-3; D is perhaps TRBD1 (5 bases). Between the trimmed V and J ends, which lost 0 bases and 6 bases, there was a span of 15 bases. Germline CDR1 reads MNHEY; CDR2 reads SVGAGI. The CDR3 runs 16 residues. CDR3 DNA: TGTGCCAGCAGTTACTCCGGAGCAGGGTTCCCAAACACCATATATTTT. The encoded protein is CASSYSGAGFPNTIYF.

This clonotype was observed a single time. This sequence joins TRBV12-3 or TRBV12-4 and TRBJ2-2; D is perhaps TRBD2 (5 bases). This CDR3 contains 14 residues. V was shortened by 7 bases and J by 3 bases, with 12 bases between the two germline ends. This CDR3 reads CASILSGHTGELFF. In DNA, the CDR3 is TGTGCCAGCATTCTCAGCGGCCACACCGGGGAGCTGTTTTTT.

This clonotype was counted a few times. The chain couples TRBV5-1 to TRBJ1-2; 7 bases map to TRBD1. Losses at the gene ends were 4 bases for V and 5 bases for J; bases not matched to a gene: 11. The CDR3 extends over 15 amino acids. Germline V gene sequence: CDR1 SGHRS, CDR2 YFSETQ. The CDR3 region is CASSAGQEPGYGYTF. The CDR3 DNA sequence: TGCGCCAGCAGCGCAGGACAGGAACCCGGTTATGGCTACACCTTC.

The chain joins TRBV29-1 to TRBJ1-2; 11 bases are a match to TRBD1. The CDR3 is made up of 13 amino acids. The germline gives CDR1 SQVTM, CDR2 ANQGSEA. V lost 7 bases to trimming and J lost 0 bases; unmatched junction nucleotides: 1. Written as DNA, the CDR3 is TGCAGCGCGGGACAGGGGGCTAACTATGGCTACACCTTC. Protein sequence: CSAGQGANYGYTF.

This clonotype has only a few counts. The chain couples TRBV5-1 to TRBJ2-7, with no clear D. Germline values: CDR1 SGHRS, CDR2 YFSETQ. V lost 0 bases and J 0 bases, leaving 13 bases between the germline ends. The CDR3 length is 16 residues. Here the CDR3 reads CASSLGVNAGSYEQYF. As DNA, the CDR3 is TGCGCCAGCAGCTTGGGGGTGAACGCAGGCTCCTACGAGCAGTACTTC.

The chain carries TRBV7-3 and TRBJ2-1, with D possibly being TRBD2 (6 bases). The CDR3 length is 16 residues. V lost 5 bases to trimming and J lost 0 bases, with 14 bases between them. Germline V gene lookup returns CDR1 SGHTA and CDR2 FQGTGA. The CDR3, as DNA: TGTGCCAGCAGCCTGGGACTCTTCGGCTCCTACAATGAGCAGTTCTTC. Amino acids: CASSLGLFGSYNEQFF.

This clonotype was counted at least ten times. The V gene is TRBV29-1, the J gene TRBJ2-5, with unresolved D. This CDR3 has 14 amino acids. The V and J ends lost 6 bases and 5 bases respectively, with 19 bases between them. The germline V gene has CDR1 SQVTM and CDR2 ANQGSEA. As DNA, the CDR3 is TGCAGCGTCGATAGTGGGCCTGGTCGGGAGACCCAGTACTTC. Translation: CSVDSGPGRETQYF. The full variable domain, its missing parts supplied by reference TRBV29-1 and TRBJ2-5, is SAVISQKPSRDICQRGTSLTIQCQVDSQVTMMFWYRQQPGQSLTLIATANQGSEATYESGFVIDKFPISRPNLTFSTLTVSNMSPEDSSIYLCSVDSGPGRETQYFGPGTRLLVL.

This clonotype has more than one count but fewer than ten. The chain links TRBV4-1 to TRBJ2-7; possible D gene TRBD2, 5 bases. In germline, CDR1 is MGHRA, CDR2 YSYEKL. V gave up 0 bases and J gave up 0 bases, with 9 bases separating them. This CDR3 has 15 amino acids. The CDR3, as DNA: TGCGCCAGCAGCCAAGAAGGCCGGGACTCCTACGAGCAGTACTTC. It encodes CASSQEGRDSYEQYF.

This clonotype was observed many times. The CDR3 loop is CASSPHTSGKYNEQFF. CDR3 nucleotides: TGTGCCAGCAGTCCACACACTAGCGGGAAATACAATGAGCAGTTCTTC. The chain employs TRBV12-3 or TRBV12-4 and TRBJ2-1, with 10 bases lining up with TRBD2. The CDR3 is made up of 16 amino acids. Trimming cost V 5 bases and J 4 bases; bases outside gene matches: 8.